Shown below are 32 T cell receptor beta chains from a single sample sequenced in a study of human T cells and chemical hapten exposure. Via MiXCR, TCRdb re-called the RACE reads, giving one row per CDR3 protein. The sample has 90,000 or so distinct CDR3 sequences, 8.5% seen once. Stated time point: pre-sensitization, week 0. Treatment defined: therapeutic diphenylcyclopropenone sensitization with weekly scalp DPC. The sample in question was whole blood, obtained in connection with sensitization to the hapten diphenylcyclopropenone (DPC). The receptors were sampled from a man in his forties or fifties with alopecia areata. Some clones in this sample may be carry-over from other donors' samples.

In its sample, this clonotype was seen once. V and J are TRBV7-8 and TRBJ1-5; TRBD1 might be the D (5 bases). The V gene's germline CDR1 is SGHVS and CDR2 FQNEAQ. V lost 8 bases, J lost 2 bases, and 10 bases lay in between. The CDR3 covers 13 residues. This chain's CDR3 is CASAGGGNQPQHF. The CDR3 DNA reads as TGTGCCAGCGCGGGGGGAGGCAATCAGCCCCAGCATTTT.

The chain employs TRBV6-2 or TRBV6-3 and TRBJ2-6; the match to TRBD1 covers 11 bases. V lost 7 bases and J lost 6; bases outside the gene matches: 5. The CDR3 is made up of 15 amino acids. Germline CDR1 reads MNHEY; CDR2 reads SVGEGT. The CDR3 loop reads CASTRTGGEANVLTF. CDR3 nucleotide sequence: TGTGCCAGCACCAGGACAGGGGGCGAGGCCAACGTCCTGACTTTC.

The CDR3 protein is CSVAGTGVGYEQYF. CDR3 coding DNA: TGCAGCGTCGCCGGGACAGGGGTGGGGTACGAGCAGTACTTC. This chain joins TRBV29-1 and TRBJ2-7, with 10 bases that match TRBD1. Germline V gives CDR1 SQVTM, CDR2 ANQGSEA. J gave up 4 bases and V 6 bases, and 9 bases lay outside the gene matches. The CDR3 contains 14 residues.

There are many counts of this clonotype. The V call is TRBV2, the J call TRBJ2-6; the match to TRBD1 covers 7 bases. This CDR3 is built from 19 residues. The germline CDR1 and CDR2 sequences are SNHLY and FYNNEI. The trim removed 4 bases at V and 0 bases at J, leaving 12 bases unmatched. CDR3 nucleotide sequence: TGTGCCAGCAGTGGCCGACAGGGCCTAACGGGCTCTGGGGCCAACGTCCTGACTTTC. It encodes CASSGRQGLTGSGANVLTF. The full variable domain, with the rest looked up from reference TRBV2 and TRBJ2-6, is EPEVTQTPSHQVTQMGQEVILRCVPISNHLYFYWYRQILGQKVEFLVSFYNNEISEKSEIFDDQFSVERPDGSNFTLKIRSTKLEDSAMYFCASSGRQGLTGSGANVLTFGAGSRLTVL.

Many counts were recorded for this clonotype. CDR3 coding DNA: TGTGCCAGCAGTTTCCTAGTAGGGGGAGATACGCAGTATTTT. Translation: CASSFLVGGDTQYF. V is TRBV12-3 or TRBV12-4 and J is TRBJ2-3; possibly TRBD1 for D (6 bases). The V and J ends lost 3 bases and 5 bases respectively, with 12 bases between them. The CDR3 consists of 14 residues.

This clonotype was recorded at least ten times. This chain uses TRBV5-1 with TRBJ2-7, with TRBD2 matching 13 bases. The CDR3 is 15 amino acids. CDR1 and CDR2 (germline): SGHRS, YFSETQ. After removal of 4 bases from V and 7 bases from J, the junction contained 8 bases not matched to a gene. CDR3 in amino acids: CASSPGLAGTGEQYV. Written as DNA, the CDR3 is TGCGCCAGCAGCCCGGGACTAGCGGGAACGGGGGAGCAGTACGTC.

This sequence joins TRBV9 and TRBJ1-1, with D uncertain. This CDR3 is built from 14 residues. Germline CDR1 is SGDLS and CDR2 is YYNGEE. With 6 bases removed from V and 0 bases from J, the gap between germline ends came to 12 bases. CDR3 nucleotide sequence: TGTGCCAGCATCGCAGGAGACATGAACACTGAAGCTTTCTTT. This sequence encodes CASIAGDMNTEAFF. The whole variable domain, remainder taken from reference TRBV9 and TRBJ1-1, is DSGVTQTPKHLITATGQRVTLRCSPRSGDLSVYWYQQSLDQGLQFLIQYYNGEERAKGNILERFSAQQFPDLHSELNLSSLELGDSALYFCASIAGDMNTEAFFGQGTRLTVV.

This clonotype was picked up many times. CDR3: CASSPRSSNTQYF. The DNA of the CDR3 is TGTGCCAGCAGCCCCCGTTCCTCGAATACGCAGTATTTT. The chain joins TRBV7-2 to TRBJ2-3; D is uncertain. Germline-derived CDR1 and CDR2 are SGHTA and FQGNSA. This CDR3 is 13 amino acids long. V was cut by 5 bases and J by 7 bases, with 13 bases left in between.

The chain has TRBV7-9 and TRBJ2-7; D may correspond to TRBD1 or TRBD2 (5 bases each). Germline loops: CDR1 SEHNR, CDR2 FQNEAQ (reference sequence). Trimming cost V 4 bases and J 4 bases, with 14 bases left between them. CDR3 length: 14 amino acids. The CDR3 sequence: CASSSGPAKYEQYF. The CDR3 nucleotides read TGTGCCAGCAGCTCGGGACCGGCCAAATACGAGCAGTACTTC.

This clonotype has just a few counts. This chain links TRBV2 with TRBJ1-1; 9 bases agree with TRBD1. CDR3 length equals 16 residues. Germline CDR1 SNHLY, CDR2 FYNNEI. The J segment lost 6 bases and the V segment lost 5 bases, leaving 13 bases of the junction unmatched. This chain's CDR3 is CASSIGDRVRGAEAFF. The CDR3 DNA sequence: TGTGCCAGCAGTATCGGGGACAGGGTCAGGGGGGCTGAAGCTTTCTTT.

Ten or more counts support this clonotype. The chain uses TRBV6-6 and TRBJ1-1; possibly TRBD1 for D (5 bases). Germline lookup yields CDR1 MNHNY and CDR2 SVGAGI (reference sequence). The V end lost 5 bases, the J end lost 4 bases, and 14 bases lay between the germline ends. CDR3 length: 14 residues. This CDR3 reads CASSPPRESTEAFF. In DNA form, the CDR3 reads TGTGCCAGCAGTCCCCCCAGGGAGTCCACTGAAGCTTTCTTT.

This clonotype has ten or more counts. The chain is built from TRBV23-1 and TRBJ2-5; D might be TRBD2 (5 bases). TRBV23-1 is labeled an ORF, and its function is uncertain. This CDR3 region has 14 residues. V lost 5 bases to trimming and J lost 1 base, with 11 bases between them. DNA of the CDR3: TGCGCCAGCAGTTTAAGCGGACCCCAAGAGACCCAGTACTTC. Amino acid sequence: CASSLSGPQETQYF.

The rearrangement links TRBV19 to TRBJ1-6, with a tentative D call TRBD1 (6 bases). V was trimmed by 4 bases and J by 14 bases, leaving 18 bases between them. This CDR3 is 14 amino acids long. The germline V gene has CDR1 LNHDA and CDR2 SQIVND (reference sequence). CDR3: CASSTQGYLDTLHF. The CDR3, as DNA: TGTGCCAGTAGTACTCAGGGGTATTTGGACACCCTCCACTTT.

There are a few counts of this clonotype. This CDR3 is CASSRGLAGISYNEQFF. The CDR3 region has the DNA TGTGCCAGCAGTCGAGGACTAGCGGGAATATCCTACAATGAGCAGTTCTTC. The chain uses TRBV6-2 or TRBV6-3 and TRBJ2-1, with TRBD2 matching 12 bases. The trim removed 5 bases at V and 1 base at J, leaving 6 bases unmatched. This CDR3 has 17 residues. Per germline, CDR1 MNHEY and CDR2 SVGEGT.

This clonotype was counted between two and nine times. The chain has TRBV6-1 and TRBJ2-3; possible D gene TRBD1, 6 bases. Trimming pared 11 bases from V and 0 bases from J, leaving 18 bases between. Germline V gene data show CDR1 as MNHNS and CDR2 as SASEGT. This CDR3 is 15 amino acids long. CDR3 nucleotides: TGTGCCGGAACCCCCGGGACAACTAGCACAGATACGCAGTATTTT. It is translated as CAGTPGTTSTDTQYF.

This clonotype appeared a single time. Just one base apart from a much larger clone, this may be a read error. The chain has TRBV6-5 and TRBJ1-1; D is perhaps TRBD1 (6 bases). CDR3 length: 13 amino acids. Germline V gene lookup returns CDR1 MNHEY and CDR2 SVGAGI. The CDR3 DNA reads TGTGCCAGCAGCGGACAGTCGAACACTAAAGCTTTCTTT. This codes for CASSGQSNTKAFF.

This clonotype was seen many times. The CDR3 loop is CSGISGQGRHEQYF. CDR3 DNA sequence: TGCAGCGGGATTAGTGGACAGGGGAGGCACGAGCAGTACTTC. This chain uses TRBV29-1 with TRBJ2-7; 9 bases fit TRBD1. Trimming took 7 bases from V and 5 from J; bases not matched to a gene: 12. This CDR3 spans 14 amino acids. Germline-derived CDR1 and CDR2 are SQVTM and ANQGSEA.

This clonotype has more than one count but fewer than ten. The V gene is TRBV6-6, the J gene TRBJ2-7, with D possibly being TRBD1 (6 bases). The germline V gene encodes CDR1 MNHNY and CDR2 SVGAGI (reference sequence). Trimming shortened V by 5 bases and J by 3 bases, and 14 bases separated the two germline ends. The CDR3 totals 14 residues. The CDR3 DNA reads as TGTGCCAGCAGTGCGTACACAGGGCACTACGAGCAGTACTTC. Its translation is CASSAYTGHYEQYF.

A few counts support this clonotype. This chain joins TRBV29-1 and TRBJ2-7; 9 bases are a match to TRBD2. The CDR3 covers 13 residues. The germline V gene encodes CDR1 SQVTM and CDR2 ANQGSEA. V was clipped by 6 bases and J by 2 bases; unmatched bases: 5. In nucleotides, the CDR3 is TGCAGCGTAGCTCTAGCGGGGACCTACGAGCAGTACGTC. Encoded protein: CSVALAGTYEQYV.

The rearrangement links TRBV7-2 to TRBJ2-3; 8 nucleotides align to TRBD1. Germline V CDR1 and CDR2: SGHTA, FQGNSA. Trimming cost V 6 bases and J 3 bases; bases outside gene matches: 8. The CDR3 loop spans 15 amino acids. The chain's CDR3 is CASRAPGQVTDTQYF. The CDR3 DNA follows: TGTGCCAGCAGGGCCCCGGGACAGGTGACAGATACGCAGTATTTT.

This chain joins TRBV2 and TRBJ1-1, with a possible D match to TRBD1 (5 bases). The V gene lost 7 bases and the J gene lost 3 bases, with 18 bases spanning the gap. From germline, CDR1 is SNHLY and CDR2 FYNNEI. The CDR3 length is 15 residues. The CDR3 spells CASIGRVSWDTEAFF. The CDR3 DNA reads TGTGCCAGCATCGGCAGGGTGAGTTGGGACACTGAAGCTTTCTTT.

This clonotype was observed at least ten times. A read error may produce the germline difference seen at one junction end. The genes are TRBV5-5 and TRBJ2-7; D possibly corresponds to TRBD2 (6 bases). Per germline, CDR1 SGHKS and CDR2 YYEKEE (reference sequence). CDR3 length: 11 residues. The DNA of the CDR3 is TGTGCCAGCAGCTTGTCCCGGGACTTCCGCTTC. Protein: CASSLSRDFRF.

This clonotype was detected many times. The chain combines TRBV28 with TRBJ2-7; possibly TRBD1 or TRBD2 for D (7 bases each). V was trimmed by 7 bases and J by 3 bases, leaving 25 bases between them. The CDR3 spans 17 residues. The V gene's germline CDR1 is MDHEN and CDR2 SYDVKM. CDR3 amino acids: CASIEGAGGLGFYEQYF. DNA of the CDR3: TGTGCCAGCATCGAGGGGGCAGGAGGACTAGGATTCTACGAGCAGTACTTC.

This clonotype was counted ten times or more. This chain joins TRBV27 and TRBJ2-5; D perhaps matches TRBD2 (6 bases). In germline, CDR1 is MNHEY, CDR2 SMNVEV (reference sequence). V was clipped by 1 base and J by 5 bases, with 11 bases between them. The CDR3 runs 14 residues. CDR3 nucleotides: TGTGCCAGCAGTTTATTTTCGAGCGGGGAGACCCAGTACTTC. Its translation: CASSLFSSGETQYF.

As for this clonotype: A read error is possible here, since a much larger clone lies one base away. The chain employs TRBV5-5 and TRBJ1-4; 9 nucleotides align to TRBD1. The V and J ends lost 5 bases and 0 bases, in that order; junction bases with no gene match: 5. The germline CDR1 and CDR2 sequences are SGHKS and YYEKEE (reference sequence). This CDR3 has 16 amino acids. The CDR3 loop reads CASRSRDRATNEKLFF. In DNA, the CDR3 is TGTGCCAGCAGATCCCGGGACAGGGCAACTAATGAAAAACTGTTTTTT.

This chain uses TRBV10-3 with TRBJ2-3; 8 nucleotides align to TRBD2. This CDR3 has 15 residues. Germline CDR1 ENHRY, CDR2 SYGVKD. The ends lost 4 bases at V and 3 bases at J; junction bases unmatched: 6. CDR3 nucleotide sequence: TGTGCCATCAGTGGTCCCGGGACTAGAACAGATACGCAGTATTTT. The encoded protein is CAISGPGTRTDTQYF.

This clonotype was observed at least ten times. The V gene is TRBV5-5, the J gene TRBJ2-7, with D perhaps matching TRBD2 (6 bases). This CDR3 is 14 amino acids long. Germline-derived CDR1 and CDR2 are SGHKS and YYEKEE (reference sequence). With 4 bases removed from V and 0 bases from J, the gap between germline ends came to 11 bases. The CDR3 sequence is CASSRPGGSYEQYF. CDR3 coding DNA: TGTGCCAGCAGCCGACCCGGGGGCTCCTACGAGCAGTACTTC. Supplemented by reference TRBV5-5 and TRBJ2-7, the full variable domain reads DAGVTQSPTHLIKTRGQQVTLRCSPISGHKSVSWYQQVLGQGPQFIFQYYEKEERGRGNFPDRFSARQFPNYSSELNVNALLLGDSALYLCASSRPGGSYEQYFGPGTRLTVT.

The CDR3 DNA reads TGTGCCAGCAGCTGCGGGACGGCATCTGAAAAACTGTTTTTT. It yields the protein CASSCGTASEKLFF. The chain is built from TRBV7-2 and TRBJ1-4; weak D call: TRBD1 (5 bases). CDR3 size: 14 residues. CDR1 is SGHTA, CDR2 FQGNSA, per germline. Trimming took 4 bases from V and 7 from J, leaving 13 bases between them.

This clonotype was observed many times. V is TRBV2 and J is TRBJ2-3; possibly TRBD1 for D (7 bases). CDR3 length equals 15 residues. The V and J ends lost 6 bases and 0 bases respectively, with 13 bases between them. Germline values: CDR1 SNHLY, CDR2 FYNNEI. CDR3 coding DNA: TGTGCCAGCAGCGCGGGACAGACGAGCACAGATACGCAGTATTTT. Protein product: CASSAGQTSTDTQYF. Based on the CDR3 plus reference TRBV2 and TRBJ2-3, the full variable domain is EPEVTQTPSHQVTQMGQEVILRCVPISNHLYFYWYRQILGQKVEFLVSFYNNEISEKSEIFDDQFSVERPDGSNFTLKIRSTKLEDSAMYFCASSAGQTSTDTQYFGPGTRLTVL.

In DNA, the CDR3 is TGTGCCAGCAGCTTACGGGGTTCGGGCTCGAACACTGAAGCTTTCTTT. Its translation is CASSLRGSGSNTEAFF. The genes are TRBV13 and TRBJ1-1; no clear D. The CDR3 is 16 residues long. CDR1 PRHDT and CDR2 FYEKMQ come from the germline V gene (reference sequence). V shed 2 bases and J shed 1 base, with 14 bases lying between them. The full variable domain, completed using reference TRBV13 and TRBJ1-1, is AAGVIQSPRHLIKEKRETATLKCYPIPRHDTVYWYQQGPGQDPQFLISFYEKMQSDKGSIPDRFSAQQFSDYHSELNMSSLELGDSALYFCASSLRGSGSNTEAFFGQGTRLTVV.

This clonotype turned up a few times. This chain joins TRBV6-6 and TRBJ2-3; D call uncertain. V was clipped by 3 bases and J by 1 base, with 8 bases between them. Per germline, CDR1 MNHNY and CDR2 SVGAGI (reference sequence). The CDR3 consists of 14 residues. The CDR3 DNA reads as TGTGCCAGCAGTTATATTATGGGCACAGATACGCAGTATTTT. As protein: CASSYIMGTDTQYF.

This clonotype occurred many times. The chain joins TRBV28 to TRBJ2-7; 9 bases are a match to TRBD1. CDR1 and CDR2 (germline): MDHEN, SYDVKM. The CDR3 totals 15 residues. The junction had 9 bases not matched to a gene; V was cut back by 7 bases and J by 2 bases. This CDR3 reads CASTDTGGLTYEQYF. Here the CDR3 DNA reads TGTGCCAGCACCGATACAGGGGGCTTAACCTACGAGCAGTACTTC.